The 9 T cell receptor beta chains in this list originate from one sample, sequenced in a study of blood T cell repertoires in COVID-19. Profiled with immunoSEQ multiplex PCR; TCRdb holds only in-frame clones, not every one. Seen here are some 290,000 clones, about 90% observed once, and the top ten hold roughly 2.9%. Specimen: peripheral blood. These receptor sequences come from a woman aged 25 to 45 with COVID-19, enrolled during active disease.

V and J are TRBV28 and TRBJ1-2, with D perhaps TRBD1 (5 bases). CDR1 is MDHEN and CDR2 is SYDVKM in the germline V gene. The ends were cut back, 4 bases at V and 4 bases at J, with 13 bases in the middle. The CDR3 length is 14 residues. For the CDR3, the DNA is TGTGCCAGCAGTTCGGGGGTTACCGGCTATGGCTACACCTTC. This sequence encodes CASSSGVTGYGYTF.

The chain links TRBV15 to TRBJ2-1; 11 bases are shared with TRBD1. Germline V gene data show CDR1 as LNHNV and CDR2 as YYDKDF (reference sequence). The CDR3 is made up of 16 amino acids. The V and J ends lost 2 bases and 4 bases, in that order; junction bases with no gene match: 4. The chain's CDR3 is CATSRWTGGRYNEQFF. CDR3 bases: TGTGCCACCAGCAGATGGACAGGGGGCAGATACAATGAGCAGTTCTTC.

The V call is TRBV19, the J call TRBJ2-1, with 11 bases lining up with TRBD2. This CDR3 contains 15 residues. The germline gives CDR1 LNHDA, CDR2 SQIVND (reference sequence). With 3 bases clipped from V and 2 bases from J, the junction kept 0 bases outside the gene matches. The CDR3 nucleotides are TGTGCCAGTAGTATGACTAGCGGGACCTACAATGAGCAGTTCTTC. It yields the protein CASSMTSGTYNEQFF.

The chain employs TRBV7-2 and TRBJ1-1; D not certain. The V gene's germline CDR1 is SGHTA and CDR2 FQGNSA. The CDR3 covers 15 residues. With 2 bases removed from V and 1 base from J, the gap between germline ends came to 11 bases. The CDR3 DNA reads as TGTGCCAGCAGCTTAATAGCGACCCAGAACACTGAAGCTTTCTTT. It is translated as CASSLIATQNTEAFF.

The chain carries TRBV27 and TRBJ1-5; 9 bases align to TRBD1. Trimming at V came to 3 bases and at J to 5 bases, leaving 8 bases not matched to a gene. The CDR3 spans 16 residues. CDR1 and CDR2 from the germline V gene are MNHEY and SMNVEV (reference sequence). The CDR3 sequence is CASSFMTGGEDQPQHF. As DNA, the CDR3 is TGTGCCAGCAGTTTTATGACAGGGGGAGAGGATCAGCCCCAGCATTTT.

The CDR3 DNA is TGTGCCAGCAGTTTAGAGGGCTACGAGCAGTACTTC. Translated, it gives CASSLEGYEQYF. The chain couples TRBV27 to TRBJ2-7; D is possibly TRBD2 (5 bases). Trimming stripped 2 bases from V and 3 bases from J, with 5 bases between. Germline-derived CDR1 and CDR2 are MNHEY and SMNVEV (reference sequence). The CDR3 is 12 residues long.

The chain recombines TRBV6-5 with TRBJ1-1; 8 nucleotides match TRBD1. V lost 6 bases and J lost 7; bases outside the gene matches: 7. The germline V gene has CDR1 MNHEY and CDR2 SVGAGI. This CDR3 comprises 13 residues. In DNA form, the CDR3 reads TGTGCCAGCAGAAGCTCCGGGACAGGTGAAGCTTTCTTT. The encoded protein is CASRSSGTGEAFF.

This clone was counted between two and nine times. The V call is TRBV7-8, the J call TRBJ1-1; D ambiguous. This CDR3 spans 14 amino acids. Per germline, CDR1 SGHVS and CDR2 FQNEAQ. V was clipped by 3 bases and J by 0 bases, with 8 bases between them. The CDR3 sequence is CASSFSNMNTEAFF. The CDR3 coding sequence is TGTGCCAGCAGCTTCAGTAATATGAACACTGAAGCTTTCTTT. Filled out from reference TRBV7-8 and TRBJ1-1, the complete variable domain reads GAGVSQSPRYKVAKRGQDVALRCDPISGHVSLFWYQQALGQGPEFLTYFQNEAQLDKSGLPSDRFFAERPEGSVSTLKIQRTQQEDSAVYLCASSFSNMNTEAFFGQGTRLTVV.

V gene TRBV3-1 (or the pseudogene TRBV3-2) combines with J gene TRBJ2-3; D ambiguous. Germline CDR1 reads LGHDT; CDR2 reads YNNKEL (reference sequence). The CDR3 contains 13 residues. Deletions cut 2 bases from V and 2 bases from J, with 5 bases between. The CDR3, as DNA: TGTGCCAGCAGCCAACTATACACAGATACGCAGTATTTT. It is translated as CASSQLYTDTQYF.